The following is a T cell receptor (beta chain) sequence with its context. The sample originates from a study of T cells in Graves' hyperthyroidism and ophthalmopathy. The source material, RNA transcripts, was used to amplify TCR beta CDR3 regions. First-round RT-PCR of the TCR CDR3 relied on the HTBI primer set. TCRdb analysed the multiplex PCR reads with MiXCR anew, one entry per CDR3 protein. The sample carries roughly 640,000 distinct CDR3 sequences, 16% recorded once. Germline V lookup: CDR1 MGHRA, CDR2 YSYEKL. With 4 bases clipped from V and 4 bases from J, the junction kept 6 bases outside the gene matches. The CDR3 has 15 amino acids.

Source material: blood. The chain recombines TRBV4-1 with TRBJ1-4; 7 nucleotides match TRBD1. The receptor was isolated from a woman aged 40 to 50 with Graves' ophthalmopathy. CDR3 nucleotides: TGCGCCAGCAGCCTCCAGGGGGGGTATAATGAAAAACTGTTTTTT. This codes for CASSLQGGYNEKLFF.